A selection of T cell receptor beta chains follows, all from one sample in a study of T cells in Graves' hyperthyroidism and ophthalmopathy. TCRdb reprocessed the multiplex PCR reads via MiXCR and lists one record per CDR3 protein. The table shows about 400,000 distinct CDR3 sequences, with 15% to 19% occurring only once. The sequencing input was blood. These TCRs come from a woman aged 18-29 years with Graves' hyperthyroidism. CDR3s include the opening cysteine and the closing phenylalanine or tryptophan. The D gene is left open where the match is weak. The size entry is marked missing in some rows and otherwise reads once, few, many or a size class.

cdr3_nt: TGTGCCAGCAGTGGGGGACCCGAGCAGTACTTC
cdr3_aa: CASSGGPEQYF
cdr3_length: 11
clone_size: -
j_call: TRBJ2-7
v_call: TRBV25-1
d_call: -

cdr3_nt: TGTGCCAGCAGCCAAGATATGGTAGGCATTGAAGCTTTCTTT
cdr3_aa: CASSQDMVGIEAFF
cdr3_length: 14
clone_size: -
j_call: TRBJ1-1
v_call: TRBV4-2
d_call: -

cdr3_nt: TGTGCCAGCAGTTTAGACGGACAAACTCGCAATCAGCCCCAGCATTTT
cdr3_aa: CASSLDGQTRNQPQHF
cdr3_length: 16
clone_size: many
j_call: TRBJ1-5
v_call: TRBV12-3/TRBV12-4
d_call: -

cdr3_nt: TGCGCCAGCAGCCGAGAGATGACAGCGAACACTGAAGCTTTCTTT
cdr3_aa: CASSREMTANTEAFF
cdr3_length: 15
clone_size: few
j_call: TRBJ1-1
v_call: TRBV4-3
d_call: -

cdr3_nt: TGCGGGACGGGACAGGGGACCTCCTATAATTCACCCCTCCACTTT
cdr3_aa: CGTGQGTSYNSPLHF
cdr3_length: 15
clone_size: few
j_call: TRBJ1-6
v_call: TRBV20-1
d_call: TRBD1

cdr3_nt: TGCAGTGCTGCCAAACGGGACAGGGTATGGGAGACCCAGTACTTC
cdr3_aa: CSAAKRDRVWETQYF
cdr3_length: 15
clone_size: many
j_call: TRBJ2-5
v_call: TRBV20-1
d_call: TRBD1

cdr3_nt: TGTGCCAGCAGTTACGGTGTAGAGAGAGCTAACAATGAGCAGTTCTTC
cdr3_aa: CASSYGVERANNEQFF
cdr3_length: 16
clone_size: many
j_call: TRBJ2-1
v_call: TRBV6-6
d_call: -

cdr3_nt: TGTGCCAGCAGTTACTCCCCGGGTGGTAGCGGGGTGGCAGATACGCAGTATTTT
cdr3_aa: CASSYSPGGSGVADTQYF
cdr3_length: 18
clone_size: few
j_call: TRBJ2-3
v_call: TRBV6-6
d_call: TRBD2

cdr3_nt: TGTGCCAGCAGCGTAGAGGGGGGGGGTGAGCAGTTCTTC
cdr3_aa: CASSVEGGGEQFF
cdr3_length: 13
clone_size: -
j_call: TRBJ2-1
v_call: TRBV9
d_call: -

cdr3_nt: TGTGCCAGCAGCCCCGTATATGGGACTAACACCGGGGAGCTGTTTTTT
cdr3_aa: CASSPVYGTNTGELFF
cdr3_length: 16
clone_size: many
j_call: TRBJ2-2
v_call: TRBV11-2
d_call: -

cdr3_nt: TGTGCCAGCAGCTCGACAGGGAGTACTGAAGCTTTCTTT
cdr3_aa: CASSSTGSTEAFF
cdr3_length: 13
clone_size: many
j_call: TRBJ1-1
v_call: TRBV7-3
d_call: TRBD1

cdr3_nt: TGCGCCAGCAGCCAGGGGCGGGGGGGCGGTCGGACCCAGTACTTC
cdr3_aa: CASSQGRGGGRTQYF
cdr3_length: 15
clone_size: few
j_call: TRBJ2-5
v_call: TRBV4-1
d_call: TRBD2

cdr3_nt: TGTGCCACCAGTGGGGACCCCTACAATGAGCAGTTCTTC
cdr3_aa: CATSGDPYNEQFF
cdr3_length: 13
clone_size: few
j_call: TRBJ2-1
v_call: TRBV24-1
d_call: -

cdr3_nt: TGCAGGGTCGGGGGGGTCACTGAAGCTTTCTTT
cdr3_aa: CRVGGVTEAFF
cdr3_length: 11
clone_size: -
j_call: TRBJ1-1
v_call: TRBV20-1
d_call: -

cdr3_nt: TGCGCCAGCCAACTAGCGGGAAAGGATGAGCAGTTCTTC
cdr3_aa: CASQLAGKDEQFF
cdr3_length: 13
clone_size: few
j_call: TRBJ2-1
v_call: TRBV5-1
d_call: TRBD2

cdr3_nt: TGTGCCAGCAGCCCCGGCCCCAGCGCTGGAAACACCATATATTTT
cdr3_aa: CASSPGPSAGNTIYF
cdr3_length: 15
clone_size: -
j_call: TRBJ1-3
v_call: TRBV7-3
d_call: -

cdr3_nt: TGTGCCAGCAGCCGCGGGACAGGAGGTGCTGAAGCTTTCTTT
cdr3_aa: CASSRGTGGAEAFF
cdr3_length: 14
clone_size: few
j_call: TRBJ1-1
v_call: TRBV12-3/TRBV12-4
d_call: TRBD1

cdr3_nt: TGTGCCAGCAGCCCCCAATGGGGGCCCGAGCAGTACTTC
cdr3_aa: CASSPQWGPEQYF
cdr3_length: 13
clone_size: few
j_call: TRBJ2-7
v_call: TRBV7-9
d_call: -

cdr3_nt: TGTGCCACCAGCAGACCCCCATTTGGGGTTTGGAATTCACCCCTCCACTTT
cdr3_aa: CATSRPPFGVWNSPLHF
cdr3_length: 17
clone_size: -
j_call: TRBJ1-6
v_call: TRBV15
d_call: -

cdr3_nt: TGCAGTGCTAGAGCCTCCGGGACAGGGATCTCACCCCTCCACTTT
cdr3_aa: CSARASGTGISPLHF
cdr3_length: 15
clone_size: few
j_call: TRBJ1-6
v_call: TRBV20-1
d_call: TRBD1

cdr3_nt: TGTGCCAGCAGCCCTAAGGGGGAACTAGCGGGATGGGACGAGCAGTACTTC
cdr3_aa: CASSPKGELAGWDEQYF
cdr3_length: 17
clone_size: many
j_call: TRBJ2-7
v_call: TRBV7-6
d_call: TRBD2

cdr3_nt: TGTGCCAGCAGTGAAGACAGGGGACGAAGAAACACCATATATTTT
cdr3_aa: CASSEDRGRRNTIYF
cdr3_length: 15
clone_size: many
j_call: TRBJ1-3
v_call: TRBV2
d_call: TRBD1

cdr3_nt: TGTGCCAGCTCACCAAAACTAGCGGGGGCGTACCAAGAGACCCAGTACTTC
cdr3_aa: CASSPKLAGAYQETQYF
cdr3_length: 17
clone_size: few
j_call: TRBJ2-5
v_call: TRBV18
d_call: TRBD2

cdr3_nt: TGCAGTGCTAGACTAGCGGCTACCGGGGAGCTGTTTTTT
cdr3_aa: CSARLAATGELFF
cdr3_length: 13
clone_size: -
j_call: TRBJ2-2
v_call: TRBV20-1
d_call: TRBD2

cdr3_nt: TGTGCCAGCAGCTCTAGCGGGAGGGACTACAATGAACAGTTCTTC
cdr3_aa: CASSSSGRDYNEQFF
cdr3_length: 15
clone_size: many
j_call: TRBJ2-1
v_call: TRBV7-8
d_call: TRBD2

cdr3_nt: TGTGCCAGCAGCCGGCGGGGGGCCGGGACCGGGGAGCTGTTTTTT
cdr3_aa: CASSRRGAGTGELFF
cdr3_length: 15
clone_size: few
j_call: TRBJ2-2
v_call: TRBV12-3/TRBV12-4
d_call: TRBD2

cdr3_nt: TGTGCCAGCAGTTTATCGGTTTTGCGGGAGGAGAATGAGCAGTTCTTC
cdr3_aa: CASSLSVLREENEQFF
cdr3_length: 16
clone_size: many
j_call: TRBJ2-1
v_call: TRBV27
d_call: TRBD2

cdr3_nt: TGTGCCAGCAGCATCGGACAGGCCAATAATGAAAAACTGTTTTTT
cdr3_aa: CASSIGQANNEKLFF
cdr3_length: 15
clone_size: -
j_call: TRBJ1-4
v_call: TRBV9
d_call: TRBD1

cdr3_nt: TGCAGTGCTTCGGGACTAGCGGGGCCCGCGAACACCGGGGAGCTGTTTTTT
cdr3_aa: CSASGLAGPANTGELFF
cdr3_length: 17
clone_size: many
j_call: TRBJ2-2
v_call: TRBV20-1
d_call: TRBD2

cdr3_nt: TGTGCCAGTAGTATAGATCGAACGGGGCATAGCAATCAGCCCCAGCATTTT
cdr3_aa: CASSIDRTGHSNQPQHF
cdr3_length: 17
clone_size: few
j_call: TRBJ1-5
v_call: TRBV19
d_call: -

cdr3_nt: TGTGCCAGCACCCCCGGGCTGAACACTGAAGCTTTCTTT
cdr3_aa: CASTPGLNTEAFF
cdr3_length: 13
clone_size: few
j_call: TRBJ1-1
v_call: TRBV9
d_call: -

cdr3_nt: TGTGCTAGTGGCTGGGGACTCGGAGACACTGAAGCTTTCTTT
cdr3_aa: CASGWGLGDTEAFF
cdr3_length: 14
clone_size: many
j_call: TRBJ1-1
v_call: TRBV12-5
d_call: -

cdr3_nt: TGTGCCAGCAGGGGCGGGACAGAGGACGAAGGTACTGAAGCTTTCTTT
cdr3_aa: CASRGGTEDEGTEAFF
cdr3_length: 16
clone_size: many
j_call: TRBJ1-1
v_call: TRBV28
d_call: TRBD1

cdr3_nt: TGTGCCAGCAGCACCCGTAGCGGGAGCTCGAATGAGCAGTTCTTC
cdr3_aa: CASSTRSGSSNEQFF
cdr3_length: 15
clone_size: many
j_call: TRBJ2-1
v_call: TRBV11-2
d_call: TRBD2

cdr3_nt: TGTGCCACCAGTGATCTCTCGACTAGCGGGACTGATGAGCAGTTCTTC
cdr3_aa: CATSDLSTSGTDEQFF
cdr3_length: 16
clone_size: -
j_call: TRBJ2-1
v_call: TRBV24-1
d_call: TRBD2

cdr3_nt: TGTGCCAGCAGCCCCATAAGCGGGAGCCTCCAAGAGACCCAGTACTTC
cdr3_aa: CASSPISGSLQETQYF
cdr3_length: 16
clone_size: many
j_call: TRBJ2-5
v_call: TRBV7-2
d_call: TRBD2

cdr3_nt: TGTGCCAGCAGCCAAACGACCGGGACTCGAAACAATGAGCAGTTCTTC
cdr3_aa: CASSQTTGTRNNEQFF
cdr3_length: 16
clone_size: -
j_call: TRBJ2-1
v_call: TRBV4-2
d_call: -

cdr3_nt: TGTGCCACCAGTGATGTGGCGGATAACTATGGCTACACCTTC
cdr3_aa: CATSDVADNYGYTF
cdr3_length: 14
clone_size: -
j_call: TRBJ1-2
v_call: TRBV24-1
d_call: -

cdr3_nt: TGTGCCACCAGTGATTGGCGGGGGGACCAAGAGACCCAGTACTTC
cdr3_aa: CATSDWRGDQETQYF
cdr3_length: 15
clone_size: -
j_call: TRBJ2-5
v_call: TRBV24-1
d_call: TRBD2

cdr3_nt: TGCAGTGCTAGCTTCGGACTAGCGGGAGACGAGCAGTACTTC
cdr3_aa: CSASFGLAGDEQYF
cdr3_length: 14
clone_size: -
j_call: TRBJ2-7
v_call: TRBV20-1
d_call: TRBD2

cdr3_nt: TGTGCCAGCAGCAGGTCTAGCGGGGCGAACACCGGGGAGCTGTTTTTT
cdr3_aa: CASSRSSGANTGELFF
cdr3_length: 16
clone_size: -
j_call: TRBJ2-2
v_call: TRBV7-3
d_call: TRBD2

cdr3_nt: TGTGCCAGTAAAATGGGAAGCATAGATACGCAGTATTTT
cdr3_aa: CASKMGSIDTQYF
cdr3_length: 13
clone_size: once
j_call: TRBJ2-3
v_call: TRBV19
d_call: -

cdr3_nt: TGTGCCAGCAGCGAGTGGTCTAGCGGGGGGACCGGGGAGCTGTTTTTT
cdr3_aa: CASSEWSSGGTGELFF
cdr3_length: 16
clone_size: -
j_call: TRBJ2-2
v_call: TRBV9
d_call: TRBD2

cdr3_nt: TGCGCCAGCAGTGAGCCCTCAGCGGGGAACAATGAGCAGTTCTTC
cdr3_aa: CASSEPSAGNNEQFF
cdr3_length: 15
clone_size: -
j_call: TRBJ2-1
v_call: TRBV10-1
d_call: TRBD2

cdr3_nt: TGTGCCAGCAGCGAAACAGGGGTGATGAACACTGAAGCTTTCTTT
cdr3_aa: CASSETGVMNTEAFF
cdr3_length: 15
clone_size: -
j_call: TRBJ1-1
v_call: TRBV3-1
d_call: TRBD1

cdr3_nt: TGTGCCAGCAGGGGGGGACTAGCGGGAGGGAGCTCCTACAATGAGCAGTTCTTC
cdr3_aa: CASRGGLAGGSSYNEQFF
cdr3_length: 18
clone_size: many
j_call: TRBJ2-1
v_call: TRBV28
d_call: TRBD2

cdr3_nt: TGTGCCAGCAGCTTAGATCGGGCCCAGGGGGGCTTTATCGAGCAGTACTTC
cdr3_aa: CASSLDRAQGGFIEQYF
cdr3_length: 17
clone_size: many
j_call: TRBJ2-7
v_call: TRBV11-2
d_call: -

cdr3_nt: TGTGCCAGCAGTTTGGGGGTTAGGGGGGAGTTTGCCTATGGCTACACCTTC
cdr3_aa: CASSLGVRGEFAYGYTF
cdr3_length: 17
clone_size: -
j_call: TRBJ1-2
v_call: TRBV12-3/TRBV12-4
d_call: -

cdr3_nt: TGCAGCCTAAGGGGACTAGCGGGAGGGGGAGGGGAGCAGTTCTTC
cdr3_aa: CSLRGLAGGGGEQFF
cdr3_length: 15
clone_size: -
j_call: TRBJ2-1
v_call: TRBV29-1
d_call: TRBD2

cdr3_nt: TGTGCCAGCAGTTACTCGATTCTATCGAGCGAGCAGTACTTC
cdr3_aa: CASSYSILSSEQYF
cdr3_length: 14
clone_size: many
j_call: TRBJ2-7
v_call: TRBV6-5
d_call: -

cdr3_nt: TGTGCCACCAGCAGAGATAGGTCAGCGGGGGGCTCCTACAATGAGCAGTTCTTC
cdr3_aa: CATSRDRSAGGSYNEQFF
cdr3_length: 18
clone_size: few
j_call: TRBJ2-1
v_call: TRBV15
d_call: TRBD2

cdr3_nt: TGTGCCAGCAGCCCTTTAAACTACGAGCAGTACTTC
cdr3_aa: CASSPLNYEQYF
cdr3_length: 12
clone_size: many
j_call: TRBJ2-7
v_call: TRBV7-9
d_call: -

cdr3_nt: TGTGCCAGCAGGGGAGACCCCTTAGGACAGGGGATCGACGAGCAGTACTTC
cdr3_aa: CASRGDPLGQGIDEQYF
cdr3_length: 17
clone_size: many
j_call: TRBJ2-7
v_call: TRBV6-1
d_call: TRBD1